This is a list of T cell receptor beta chains from one sample in a study of blood T cell repertoires in COVID-19. Sequenced by immunoSEQ multiplex PCR; TCRdb stores in-frame clones only, minus some. This table has about 360,000 clones, around 87% appearing once. The sequenced sample was peripheral blood. The receptors were sampled from a human donor in a cohort sampled during active COVID-19. Each CDR3 is given without its conserved first and last residue. Some rows have no size entry. The others give once, few or many, or a class for an expanded clone.

j_call,clone_size,v_call,cdr3_aa
TRBJ2-3,.,TRBV7-2,ASSLAPGDTQY
TRBJ2-1,.,TRBV14,ASSRGTHNEQF
TRBJ2-1,.,TRBV9,ASSGSGGTDYNEQF
TRBJ2-5,.,TRBV19,ASSRTGTGRETQY
TRBJ2-5,.,TRBV5-6,ASSLSDDRVD
TRBJ1-1,few,TRBV18,ASSPLTGNTEAF
TRBJ2-2,.,TRBV30,AWTGGGGELF
TRBJ1-1,once,TRBV25-1,ASSELGQGAF
TRBJ1-6,.,TRBV11-2,ASSLKQGSSPLH
TRBJ2-3,.,TRBV14,ASSESLSTDTQY
TRBJ2-3,.,TRBV5-1,ASSLGQASDTQY
TRBJ2-2,.,TRBV9,ASSVGGDVRELF
TRBJ1-5,.,TRBV3-1/TRBV3-2,ASSLFLGDQPQH
TRBJ2-1,once,TRBV3-1/TRBV3-2,ASSQDSGTGLYNEQF
TRBJ2-2,.,TRBV7-2,ASSPGLADTGELF
TRBJ2-1,.,TRBV29-1,SARLDNEQF
TRBJ2-2,.,TRBV7-9,ASSTRQGVKSGTGELF
TRBJ2-7,.,TRBV7-2,ASSLYSGSSYEQY
TRBJ2-3,.,TRBV7-3,ASSLGSGTDTQY
TRBJ2-5,.,TRBV18,ASSRERGPAISSETQY
TRBJ2-2,.,TRBV7-6,ASSPRTSGATGELF
TRBJ1-5,.,TRBV28,ASREGGGSNQPQH
TRBJ2-1,.,TRBV7-8,ASSLLVYEQF
TRBJ2-5,.,TRBV5-1,ASSLGRLGAETQY
TRBJ2-1,.,TRBV4-1,ASSLYFRGGEQF
TRBJ2-1,.,TRBV5-1,ASSPYSSDNEQF